This T cell receptor (beta chain) is drawn from a study of blood T cell repertoires in COVID-19. This CDR3 contains 19 residues. Germline V gives CDR1 MGHRA, CDR2 YSYEKL. Deletions cut 4 bases from V and 9 bases from J, with 28 bases between. Authors' data handling: Researchers report that nucleated cell counts were estimated from reference gene primer amplification. The table came from immunoSEQ multiplex PCR; TCRdb's copy has only in-frame clones and leaves some out. The DNA was the basis for D and trimming; V, J and clone size are from that table. The sample contains approximately 230,000 clones, roughly three quarters of which appear only once.

The sample comprised peripheral blood. The receptor's source is a woman in her thirties or forties with active or convalescent COVID-19. The rearrangement links TRBV4-1 to TRBJ1-6; no clear D gene. The CDR3 DNA reads TGCGCCAGCAGCCCTTCTCTATTAGGAGGATCTCCCTTAGGTTCACCCCTCCACTTT. Translating gives CASSPSLLGGSPLGSPLHF.